The clone carrying this T cell receptor (beta chain) was seen many times. No antigen is known for it. These data belong to a study of molecular identifiers for immune sequencing clone quantification. General study results and limits: Jurkat TCR RNA spiked in from one cell reportedly remained identifiable amid around 1 million naive cells. The study found clones above 20 RNA copies held over 98% of effector molecules and under 1% in naive cells. Identical barcode-sharing TCR molecules could lead to underestimated sizes for highly expanded clones.

TCR libraries were built in bulk with a published protocol and specific TCR primers. In TCRdb, the PCR reads were re-called with MiXCR into one record per CDR3 protein. The sample holds some 680,000 distinct CDR3 sequences, around 25% seen once. The trim removed 6 bases at V and 1 base at J, leaving 8 bases unmatched. Germline CDR1 is MNHEY and CDR2 is SVGAGI. There are 16 residues in the CDR3. The origin of this receptor is a human donor in good health. Some libraries in this study had Jurkat cell RNA spiked in. The chain employs TRBV6-5 and TRBJ2-2; 7 bases map to TRBD1. The source material was naive CD8+ T cells from blood, with Jurkat cell RNA spiked in. Stated subset: FACS-sorted CD8+CD4-CCR7+CD45RA+ naive T cells. CDR3 sequence: CASSLGTAKNTGELFF. In DNA, the CDR3 is TGTGCCAGCAGCCTAGGGACAGCTAAGAACACCGGGGAGCTGTTTTTT.